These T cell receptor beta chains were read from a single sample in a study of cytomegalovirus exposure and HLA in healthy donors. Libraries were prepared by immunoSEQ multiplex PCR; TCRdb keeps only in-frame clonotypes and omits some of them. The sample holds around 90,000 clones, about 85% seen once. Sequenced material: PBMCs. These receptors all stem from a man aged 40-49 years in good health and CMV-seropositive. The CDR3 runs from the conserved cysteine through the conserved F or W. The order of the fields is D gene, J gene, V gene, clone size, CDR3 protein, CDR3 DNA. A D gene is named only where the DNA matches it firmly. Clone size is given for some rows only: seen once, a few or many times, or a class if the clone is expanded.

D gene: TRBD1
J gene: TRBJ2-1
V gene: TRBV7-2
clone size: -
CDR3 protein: CASRLRAGGSYNEQFF
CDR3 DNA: TGTGCCAGCAGGCTTCGGGCAGGGGGCTCCTACAATGAGCAGTTCTTC

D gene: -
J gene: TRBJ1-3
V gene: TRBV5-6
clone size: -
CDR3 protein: CASSFQFSGNTIYF
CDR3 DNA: TGTGCCAGCAGCTTTCAGTTCTCTGGAAACACCATATATTTT

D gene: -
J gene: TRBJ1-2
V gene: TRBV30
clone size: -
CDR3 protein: CAYALVREGYTF
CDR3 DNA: TGTGCCTACGCCTTAGTGAGGGAGGGCTACACCTTC

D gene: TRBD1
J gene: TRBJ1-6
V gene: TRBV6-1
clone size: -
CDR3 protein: CASRVTGTNSPLHF
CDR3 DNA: TGTGCCAGCAGGGTGACAGGGACTAATTCACCCCTCCACTTT

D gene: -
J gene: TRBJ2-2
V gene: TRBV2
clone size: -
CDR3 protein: CASSEEEIGELFF
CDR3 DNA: TGTGCCAGCAGTGAGGAGGAGATCGGGGAGCTGTTTTTT

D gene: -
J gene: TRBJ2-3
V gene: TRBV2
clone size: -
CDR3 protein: CASVEWGLTDTQYF
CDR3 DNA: TGTGCCAGTGTTGAGTGGGGGCTCACAGATACGCAGTATTTT

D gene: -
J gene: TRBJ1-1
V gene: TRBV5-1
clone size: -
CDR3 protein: CASSLRQLNTEAFF
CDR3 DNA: TGCGCCAGCAGCTTGAGACAGTTGAACACTGAAGCTTTCTTT

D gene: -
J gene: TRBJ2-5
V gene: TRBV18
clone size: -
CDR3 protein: CASSRLEVPQGTQYF
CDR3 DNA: TGTGCCAGCTCACGTCTAGAGGTTCCTCAAGGGACCCAGTACTTC

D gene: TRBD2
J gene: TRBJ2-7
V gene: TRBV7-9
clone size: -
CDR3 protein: CASSLAGTSYEQYF
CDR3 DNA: TGTGCCAGCAGCTTAGCCGGGACTAGCTACGAGCAGTACTTC

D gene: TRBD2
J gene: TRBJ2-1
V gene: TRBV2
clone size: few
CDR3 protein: CASIGGGLARQNEQFF
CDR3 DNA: TGTGCCAGCATCGGGGGGGGACTAGCGCGTCAGAATGAGCAGTTCTTC

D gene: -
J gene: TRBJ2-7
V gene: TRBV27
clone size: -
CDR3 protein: CASRLTGEVGSYEQYF
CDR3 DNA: TGTGCCAGCAGGCTGACGGGAGAGGTTGGTTCCTACGAGCAGTACTTC

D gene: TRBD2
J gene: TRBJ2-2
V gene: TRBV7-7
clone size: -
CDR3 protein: CASSPGTSGRTGELFF
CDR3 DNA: TGTGCTAGCAGCCCAGGGACTAGCGGGAGAACTGGGGAGCTGTTTTTT

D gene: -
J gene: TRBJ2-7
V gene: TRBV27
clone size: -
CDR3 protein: CASRSGNTYEQYF
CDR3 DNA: TGTGCCAGCAGATCAGGGAACACCTACGAGCAGTACTTC

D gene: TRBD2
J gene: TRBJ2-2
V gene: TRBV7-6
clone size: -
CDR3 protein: CASSLRSTSANTGELFF
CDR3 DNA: TGTGCCAGCAGCCTCCGCTCGACTAGCGCCAACACCGGGGAGCTGTTTTTT

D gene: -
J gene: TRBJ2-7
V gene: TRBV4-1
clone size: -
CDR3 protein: CASSQAAILTYEQYF
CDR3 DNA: TGCGCCAGCAGCCAAGCTGCTATTTTGACCTACGAGCAGTACTTC

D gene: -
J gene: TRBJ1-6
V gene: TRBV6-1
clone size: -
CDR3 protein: CASSEVGGGASPLHF
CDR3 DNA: TGTGCCAGCAGTGAAGTCGGGGGTGGGGCTTCACCCCTCCACTTT

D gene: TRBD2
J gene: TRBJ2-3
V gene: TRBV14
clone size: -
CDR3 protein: CASRRTSGGDTQYF
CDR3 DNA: TGTGCCAGCAGAAGGACTAGCGGGGGTGATACGCAGTATTTT

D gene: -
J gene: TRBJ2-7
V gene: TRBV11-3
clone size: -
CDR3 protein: CASSLEPTSFEQYF
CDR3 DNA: TGTGCCAGCAGCTTAGAACCGACTTCTTTCGAGCAGTACTTC

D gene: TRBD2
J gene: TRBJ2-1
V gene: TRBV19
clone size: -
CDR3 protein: CASSMFSGRAGGNEQFF
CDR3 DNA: TGTGCCAGTAGTATGTTTAGCGGGAGGGCCGGGGGCAATGAGCAGTTCTTC

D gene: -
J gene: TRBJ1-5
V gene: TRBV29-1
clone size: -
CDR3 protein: CSATTVSNQPQHF
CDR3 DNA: TGCAGCGCCACAACAGTTAGCAATCAGCCCCAGCATTTT

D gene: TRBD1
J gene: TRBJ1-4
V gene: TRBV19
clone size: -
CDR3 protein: CASSIRGQGNEKLFF
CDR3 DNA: TGTGCCAGTAGTATCAGGGGACAGGGGAATGAAAAACTGTTTTTT

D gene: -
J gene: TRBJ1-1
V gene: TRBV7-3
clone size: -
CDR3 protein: CASSSSGNTEAFF
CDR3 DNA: TGTGCCAGCAGCTCTTCGGGGAACACTGAAGCTTTCTTT

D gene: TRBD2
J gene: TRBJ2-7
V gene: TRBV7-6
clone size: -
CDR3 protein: CASSPRTSGRATYEQYF
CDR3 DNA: TGTGCCAGCAGCCCACGGACTAGCGGGAGGGCCACCTACGAGCAGTACTTC

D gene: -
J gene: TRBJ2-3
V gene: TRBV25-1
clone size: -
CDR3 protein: CASSGRAGSTDTQYF
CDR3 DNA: TGTGCCAGCAGTGGTCGGGCGGGGAGCACAGATACGCAGTATTTT

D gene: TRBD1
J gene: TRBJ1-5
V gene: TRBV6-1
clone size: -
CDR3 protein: CASTRWGQGNQPQHF
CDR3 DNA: TGTGCCAGCACAAGGTGGGGACAGGGCAATCAGCCCCAGCATTTT

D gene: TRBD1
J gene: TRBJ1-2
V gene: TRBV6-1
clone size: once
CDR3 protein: CASSDIGGNYGYTF
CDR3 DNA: TGTGCCAGCAGTGATATAGGGGGCAACTATGGCTACACCTTC

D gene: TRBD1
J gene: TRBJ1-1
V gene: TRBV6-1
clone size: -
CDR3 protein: CASSDRGFWAFF
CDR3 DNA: TGTGCCAGCAGCGACAGGGGATTCTGGGCTTTCTTT

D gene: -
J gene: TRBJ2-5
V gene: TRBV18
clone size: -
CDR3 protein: CASSLRGGGQETQYF
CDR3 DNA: TGTGCCAGCTCACTCAGAGGGGGTGGTCAAGAGACCCAGTACTTC

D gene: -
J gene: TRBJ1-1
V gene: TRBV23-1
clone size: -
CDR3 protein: CASSPRQQETTMGTEAFF
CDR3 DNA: TGCGCCAGCAGTCCTCGCCAACAGGAAACCACTATGGGCACTGAAGCTTTCTTT

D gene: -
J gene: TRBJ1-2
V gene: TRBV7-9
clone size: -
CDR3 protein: CASSSVARVDYGYTF
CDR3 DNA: TGTGCCAGCAGCTCCGTTGCCAGGGTTGACTATGGCTACACCTTC

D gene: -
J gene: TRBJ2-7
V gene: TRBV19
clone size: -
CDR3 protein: CASSSGQWNEQYF
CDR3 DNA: TGTGCCAGTAGTTCCGGACAGTGGAACGAGCAGTACTTC

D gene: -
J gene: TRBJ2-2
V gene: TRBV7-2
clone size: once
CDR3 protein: CAGSLPSTGLTGELFF
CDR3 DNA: TGTGCCGGCAGCTTACCTTCGACAGGCCTCACCGGGGAGCTGTTTTTT

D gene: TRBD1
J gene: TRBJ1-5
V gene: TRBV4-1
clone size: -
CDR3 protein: CASGTGTSNQPQHF
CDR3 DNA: TGCGCCAGTGGGACAGGAACTAGCAATCAGCCCCAGCATTTT

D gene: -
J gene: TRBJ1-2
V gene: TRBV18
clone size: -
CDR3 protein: CASSPSENHGYTF
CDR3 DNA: TGTGCCAGTTCACCATCGGAGAACCATGGCTACACCTTC

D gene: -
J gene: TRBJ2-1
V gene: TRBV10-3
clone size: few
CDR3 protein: CAISESTGFNEQFF
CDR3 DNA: TGTGCCATCAGTGAGTCTACAGGGTTTAATGAGCAGTTCTTC

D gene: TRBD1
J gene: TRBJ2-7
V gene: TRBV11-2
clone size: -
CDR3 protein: CASTSGTAPYEQYF
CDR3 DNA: TGTGCCAGCACCTCCGGGACAGCTCCCTACGAGCAGTACTTC

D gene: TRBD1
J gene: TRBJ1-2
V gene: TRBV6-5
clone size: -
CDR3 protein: CASSYSPQGDNGYTF
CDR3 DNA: TGTGCCAGCAGTTACTCGCCACAGGGGGATAATGGCTACACCTTC

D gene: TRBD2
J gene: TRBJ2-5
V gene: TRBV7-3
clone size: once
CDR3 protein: CASSPGLARKETQYF
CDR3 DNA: TGTGCCAGCAGCCCGGGACTAGCTAGAAAAGAGACCCAGTACTTC

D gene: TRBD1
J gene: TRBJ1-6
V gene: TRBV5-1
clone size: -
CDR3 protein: CASSLETGGSPLHF
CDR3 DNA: TGCGCCAGCAGCTTGGAAACAGGGGGGTCACCCCTCCACTTT

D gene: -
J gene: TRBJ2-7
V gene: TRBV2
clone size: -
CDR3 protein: CASNRQGLYEQYF
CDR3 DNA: TGTGCCAGCAACCGGCAGGGACTCTACGAGCAGTACTTC

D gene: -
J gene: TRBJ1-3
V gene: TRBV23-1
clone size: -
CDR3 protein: CASSRGGSGNTIYF
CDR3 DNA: TGCGCCAGCAGTCGGGGCGGCTCTGGAAACACCATATATTTT

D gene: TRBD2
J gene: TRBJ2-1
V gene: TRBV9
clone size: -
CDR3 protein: CASSVAPGLAGNNEQFF
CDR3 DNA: TGTGCCAGCAGCGTAGCACCGGGACTAGCGGGGAACAATGAGCAGTTCTTC

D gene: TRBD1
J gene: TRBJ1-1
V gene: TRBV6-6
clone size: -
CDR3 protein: CASSSGQGMNTEAFF
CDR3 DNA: TGTGCCAGCAGTTCCGGACAGGGAATGAACACTGAAGCTTTCTTT